This T cell receptor (beta chain) was profiled in a study of blood T cell repertoires in COVID-19. For the study at large: Italy, Spain and the United States were the sources of the convalescent and acute COVID-19 samples.

The CDR3 spans 14 residues. CDR1 and CDR2 from the germline V gene are SGHDN and FVKESK. Trimming cost V 0 bases and J 7 bases, with 7 bases left between them. Repertoires were generated with immunoSEQ multiplex PCR, while TCRdb's copy carries only in-frame clones and drops some. The data hold some 520,000 clones, with approximately 92% observed a single time. V and J are TRBV14 and TRBJ1-6; D gene unclear. This clonotype was obtained from a man younger than 30 with COVID-19, enrolled during active disease. Source material: peripheral blood. The CDR3 region has the DNA TGTGCCAGCAGCCAAGATTTGCGGAATTCACCCCTCCACTTT. Translating gives CASSQDLRNSPLHF.